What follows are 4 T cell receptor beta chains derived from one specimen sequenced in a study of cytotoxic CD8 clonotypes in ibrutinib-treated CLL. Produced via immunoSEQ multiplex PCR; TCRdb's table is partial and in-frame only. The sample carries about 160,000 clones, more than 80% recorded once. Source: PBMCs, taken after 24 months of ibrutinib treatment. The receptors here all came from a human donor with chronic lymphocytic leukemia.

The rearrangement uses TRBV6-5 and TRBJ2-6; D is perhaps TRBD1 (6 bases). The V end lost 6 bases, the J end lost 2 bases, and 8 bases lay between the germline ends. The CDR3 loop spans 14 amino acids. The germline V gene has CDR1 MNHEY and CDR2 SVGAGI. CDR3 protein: CASRRGTGANVLTF. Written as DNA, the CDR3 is TGTGCCAGCAGAAGGGGGACTGGGGCCAACGTCCTGACTTTC.

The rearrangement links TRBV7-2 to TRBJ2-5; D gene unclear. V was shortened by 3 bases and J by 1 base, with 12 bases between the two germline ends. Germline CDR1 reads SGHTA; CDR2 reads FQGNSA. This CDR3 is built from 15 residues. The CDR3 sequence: CASSLQKVRQETQYF. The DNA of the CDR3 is TGTGCCAGCAGCTTGCAGAAGGTTCGCCAAGAGACCCAGTACTTC.

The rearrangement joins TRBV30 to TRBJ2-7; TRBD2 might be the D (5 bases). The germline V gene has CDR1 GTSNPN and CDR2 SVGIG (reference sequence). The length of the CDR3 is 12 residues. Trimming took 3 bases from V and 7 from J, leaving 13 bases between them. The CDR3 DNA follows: TGTGCCTGGAGCCTAGCTGGGCCAGAGCAGTACTTC. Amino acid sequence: CAWSLAGPEQYF.

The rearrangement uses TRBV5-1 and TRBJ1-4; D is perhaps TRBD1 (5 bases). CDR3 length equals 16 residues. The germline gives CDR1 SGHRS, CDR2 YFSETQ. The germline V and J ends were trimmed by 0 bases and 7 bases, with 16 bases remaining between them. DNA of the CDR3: TGCGCCAGCAGCTTGGGGGGTGGGGCGCGAGGTGAAAAACTGTTTTTT. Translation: CASSLGGGARGEKLFF.